A selection of T cell receptor beta chains follows, all from one sample in a study of T cell responses to AZD1222 COVID-19 vaccine. TCRdb keeps only in-frame clones here, not all; method: immunoSEQ multiplex PCR. Of about 140,000 clones listed, more than 85% are singletons. The sample in question was peripheral blood, obtained on day 0 of AZD1222 vaccination. Source of these receptors: an adult in good health. CDR3s include the opening cysteine and the closing phenylalanine or tryptophan. Fields, in order: J gene, clone size, V gene, CDR3 length, D gene, CDR3 protein, CDR3 DNA. A D gene is named only where the DNA matches it firmly. Size is omitted from some rows. Given values are once, few, many or a class for expanded clones.

j_gene: TRBJ2-4; abundance: .; v_gene: TRBV19; len: 13; d_gene: TRBD2; CDR3aa: CASSMTGGNIQYF; CDR3nt: TGTGCCAGTAGTATGACGGGGGGGAACATTCAGTACTTC
j_gene: TRBJ1-2; abundance: once; v_gene: TRBV2; len: 13; d_gene: .; CDR3aa: CARARASYYGYTF; CDR3nt: TGTGCCAGAGCTCGGGCCAGCTACTATGGCTACACCTTC
j_gene: TRBJ2-2; abundance: .; v_gene: TRBV19; len: 15; d_gene: .; CDR3aa: CASSPPGQVSGELFF; CDR3nt: TGTGCCAGTAGTCCCCCCGGGCAGGTCTCCGGGGAGCTGTTTTTT
j_gene: TRBJ1-6; abundance: .; v_gene: TRBV25-1; len: 14; d_gene: TRBD1; CDR3aa: CASTQGRDSSPLHF; CDR3nt: TGTGCCAGCACACAGGGGCGGGATAGTTCACCCCTCCACTTT
j_gene: TRBJ2-1; abundance: .; v_gene: TRBV3-1/TRBV3-2; len: 16; d_gene: TRBD2; CDR3aa: CASSHPSGRPSDEQFF; CDR3nt: TGTGCCAGCAGCCATCCTAGCGGGAGGCCAAGCGATGAGCAGTTCTTC
j_gene: TRBJ1-1; abundance: .; v_gene: TRBV27; len: 14; d_gene: TRBD1; CDR3aa: CASSIRGRWTEAFF; CDR3nt: TGTGCCAGCAGTATTAGGGGGCGTTGGACTGAAGCTTTCTTT
j_gene: TRBJ1-1; abundance: .; v_gene: TRBV19; len: 14; d_gene: .; CDR3aa: CASTPGGGVTEAFF; CDR3nt: TGTGCCAGTACCCCGGGCGGGGGGGTCACTGAAGCTTTCTTT
j_gene: TRBJ1-5; abundance: .; v_gene: TRBV10-3; len: 15; d_gene: .; CDR3aa: CAISESGERNQPQHF; CDR3nt: TGTGCCATCAGTGAAAGTGGGGAACGCAATCAGCCCCAGCATTTT
j_gene: TRBJ1-1; abundance: few; v_gene: TRBV3-1/TRBV3-2; len: 15; d_gene: .; CDR3aa: CASSQDGRTRTEAFF; CDR3nt: TGTGCCAGCAGCCAAGATGGCAGGACCCGCACTGAAGCTTTCTTT
j_gene: TRBJ1-1; abundance: once; v_gene: TRBV27; len: 13; d_gene: TRBD1; CDR3aa: CASGQGMNTEAFF; CDR3nt: TGTGCCAGCGGACAGGGGATGAACACTGAAGCTTTCTTT
j_gene: TRBJ1-4; abundance: .; v_gene: TRBV19; len: 15; d_gene: .; CDR3aa: CASSDRMRGGEKLFF; CDR3nt: TGTGCCAGTAGTGACCGGATGAGGGGGGGTGAAAAACTGTTTTTT
j_gene: TRBJ1-6; abundance: .; v_gene: TRBV5-8; len: 13; d_gene: .; CDR3aa: CASSLPGAAPLHF; CDR3nt: TGTGCCAGCAGCTTGCCAGGGGCCGCACCCCTCCACTTT
j_gene: TRBJ2-1; abundance: .; v_gene: TRBV13; len: 11; d_gene: .; CDR3aa: CASSLVDEQFF; CDR3nt: TGTGCCAGCAGCTTAGTCGATGAGCAGTTCTTC
j_gene: TRBJ2-2; abundance: .; v_gene: TRBV27; len: 14; d_gene: .; CDR3aa: CASSLNANTGELFF; CDR3nt: TGTGCCAGCAGTTTGAATGCGAACACCGGGGAGCTGTTTTTT
j_gene: TRBJ2-6; abundance: .; v_gene: TRBV7-2; len: 14; d_gene: .; CDR3aa: CASSPSYGANVLTF; CDR3nt: TGTGCCAGCAGCCCCTCTTATGGGGCCAACGTCCTGACTTTC
j_gene: TRBJ2-3; abundance: .; v_gene: TRBV6-5; len: 14; d_gene: .; CDR3aa: CASSIQGAIDTQYF; CDR3nt: TGTGCCAGCAGTATACAGGGTGCAATAGATACGCAGTATTTT
j_gene: TRBJ1-1; abundance: .; v_gene: TRBV5-1; len: 14; d_gene: TRBD1; CDR3aa: CASSLGQGRTEAFF; CDR3nt: TGCGCCAGCAGCTTGGGACAGGGAAGGACTGAAGCTTTCTTT
j_gene: TRBJ1-1; abundance: .; v_gene: TRBV9; len: 13; d_gene: .; CDR3aa: CASSVVIEAEAFF; CDR3nt: TGTGCCAGCAGCGTAGTAATCGAGGCTGAAGCTTTCTTT
j_gene: TRBJ1-2; abundance: .; v_gene: TRBV5-4; len: 16; d_gene: .; CDR3aa: CASSLPAQGFNYGYTF; CDR3nt: TGTGCCAGCAGCCTACCAGCCCAGGGGTTTAACTATGGCTACACCTTC
j_gene: TRBJ1-3; abundance: .; v_gene: TRBV7-9; len: 12; d_gene: .; CDR3aa: CASSSAGNTIYF; CDR3nt: TGTGCCAGCAGCTCTGCCGGAAACACCATATATTTT
j_gene: TRBJ2-7; abundance: .; v_gene: TRBV29-1; len: 13; d_gene: .; CDR3aa: CSVLRGSSYEQYF; CDR3nt: TGCAGCGTTCTACGGGGCTCATCCTACGAGCAGTACTTC
j_gene: TRBJ1-1; abundance: .; v_gene: TRBV28; len: 11; d_gene: .; CDR3aa: CASRLNTEAFF; CDR3nt: TGTGCCAGCAGACTGAACACTGAAGCTTTCTTT
j_gene: TRBJ2-1; abundance: once; v_gene: TRBV4-3; len: 13; d_gene: .; CDR3aa: CASSQVGYTEQFF; CDR3nt: TGCGCCAGCAGCCAAGTCGGTTACACTGAGCAGTTCTTC
j_gene: TRBJ2-7; abundance: .; v_gene: TRBV30; len: 13; d_gene: .; CDR3aa: CAWSVLGSSEQYF; CDR3nt: TGTGCCTGGAGTGTACTCGGGAGTAGCGAGCAGTACTTC
j_gene: TRBJ2-1; abundance: .; v_gene: TRBV28; len: 15; d_gene: .; CDR3aa: CASSPRGGVYNEQFF; CDR3nt: TGTGCCAGCAGCCCCCGGGGCGGGGTATACAATGAGCAGTTCTTC
j_gene: TRBJ1-5; abundance: .; v_gene: TRBV6-1; len: 13; d_gene: .; CDR3aa: CASSEVVDQPQHF; CDR3nt: TGTGCCAGCAGTGAGGTCGTCGATCAGCCCCAGCATTTT
j_gene: TRBJ2-1; abundance: .; v_gene: TRBV19; len: 15; d_gene: .; CDR3aa: CASSKAGSSYNEQFF; CDR3nt: TGTGCCAGTAGTAAGGCGGGGAGCTCCTACAATGAGCAGTTCTTC
j_gene: TRBJ1-2; abundance: .; v_gene: TRBV5-1; len: 15; d_gene: .; CDR3aa: CASSLEPPGAGGYTF; CDR3nt: TGCGCCAGCAGCTTGGAGCCCCCAGGGGCAGGGGGCTACACCTTC
j_gene: TRBJ1-1; abundance: once; v_gene: TRBV18; len: 17; d_gene: .; CDR3aa: CASSPRGAGQGHTEAFF; CDR3nt: TGTGCCAGCTCACCCCGAGGGGCGGGACAAGGTCACACTGAAGCTTTCTTT
j_gene: TRBJ1-4; abundance: few; v_gene: TRBV19; len: 14; d_gene: TRBD1; CDR3aa: CASAPGTGGLKLFF; CDR3nt: TGTGCCAGTGCGCCCGGGACAGGGGGCTTAAAACTGTTTTTT
j_gene: TRBJ2-1; abundance: .; v_gene: TRBV7-6; len: 16; d_gene: TRBD2; CDR3aa: CASSLPLAGLGHEQFF; CDR3nt: TGTGCCAGCAGCTTGCCTCTAGCGGGCCTCGGGCATGAGCAGTTCTTC
j_gene: TRBJ2-5; abundance: once; v_gene: TRBV3-1/TRBV3-2; len: 14; d_gene: TRBD2; CDR3aa: CASSPGTKQETQYF; CDR3nt: TGTGCCAGCAGCCCCGGGACTAAACAAGAGACCCAGTACTTC
j_gene: TRBJ2-1; abundance: .; v_gene: TRBV28; len: 15; d_gene: TRBD2; CDR3aa: CASSQVGSGIHEQFF; CDR3nt: TGTGCCAGCAGTCAGGTCGGTAGCGGGATTCATGAGCAGTTCTTC
j_gene: TRBJ2-1; abundance: .; v_gene: TRBV5-1; len: 18; d_gene: TRBD2; CDR3aa: CASSFRGGGRGSYNEQFF; CDR3nt: TGCGCCAGCAGCTTTCGGGGCGGCGGGAGGGGGTCCTACAATGAGCAGTTCTTC
j_gene: TRBJ2-3; abundance: .; v_gene: TRBV6-6; len: 16; d_gene: TRBD1; CDR3aa: CASRPTGGASTDTQYF; CDR3nt: TGTGCCAGCAGGCCGACAGGGGGTGCTAGCACAGATACGCAGTATTTT
j_gene: TRBJ2-3; abundance: .; v_gene: TRBV9; len: 15; d_gene: TRBD2; CDR3aa: CASSVATREADTQYF; CDR3nt: TGTGCCAGCAGCGTAGCTACGCGGGAGGCGGATACGCAGTATTTT
j_gene: TRBJ1-2; abundance: .; v_gene: TRBV30; len: 16; d_gene: .; CDR3aa: CAWCPLRGILNYGYTF; CDR3nt: TGTGCCTGGTGTCCTTTACGGGGCATCCTCAACTATGGCTACACCTTC
j_gene: TRBJ1-5; abundance: .; v_gene: TRBV30; len: 13; d_gene: .; CDR3aa: CAWSDGLWQPQHF; CDR3nt: TGTGCCTGGTCCGACGGATTGTGGCAGCCCCAGCATTTT
j_gene: TRBJ2-7; abundance: once; v_gene: TRBV18; len: 15; d_gene: .; CDR3aa: CASSPTSSVSYEQYF; CDR3nt: TGTGCCAGCTCACCCACATCTAGCGTCTCCTACGAGCAGTACTTC
j_gene: TRBJ1-1; abundance: .; v_gene: TRBV30; len: 15; d_gene: .; CDR3aa: CASKPESGENTEAFF; CDR3nt: TGTGCCTCAAAACCGGAGTCTGGGGAGAACACTGAAGCTTTCTTT
j_gene: TRBJ2-3; abundance: .; v_gene: TRBV19; len: 14; d_gene: .; CDR3aa: CASSAKSLTDTQYF; CDR3nt: TGTGCCAGTAGCGCCAAGAGCCTCACAGATACGCAGTATTTT
j_gene: TRBJ1-5; abundance: .; v_gene: TRBV19; len: 15; d_gene: TRBD1; CDR3aa: CASSIGTGGHQPQHF; CDR3nt: TGTGCCAGTAGTATAGGAACAGGGGGCCATCAGCCCCAGCATTTT
j_gene: TRBJ2-2; abundance: .; v_gene: TRBV24-1; len: 14; d_gene: .; CDR3aa: CATSEVGGAGELFF; CDR3nt: TGTGCCACCAGTGAGGTGGGGGGAGCCGGGGAGCTGTTTTTT
j_gene: TRBJ1-4; abundance: .; v_gene: TRBV11-2; len: 15; d_gene: TRBD1; CDR3aa: CASSFGTAYNEKLFF; CDR3nt: TGTGCCAGCAGCTTCGGGACAGCCTATAATGAAAAACTGTTTTTT
j_gene: TRBJ2-3; abundance: .; v_gene: TRBV2; len: 12; d_gene: .; CDR3aa: CASSVWGDTQYF; CDR3nt: TGTGCCAGCAGTGTCTGGGGGGATACGCAGTATTTT
j_gene: TRBJ2-7; abundance: .; v_gene: TRBV18; len: 15; d_gene: .; CDR3aa: CASSPSGTETYEQYF; CDR3nt: TGTGCCAGCTCACCCTCCGGGACTGAAACCTACGAGCAGTACTTC
j_gene: TRBJ1-4; abundance: .; v_gene: TRBV29-1; len: 11; d_gene: .; CDR3aa: CSVEVREKLFF; CDR3nt: TGCAGCGTTGAAGTTCGGGAAAAACTGTTTTTT
j_gene: TRBJ2-3; abundance: .; v_gene: TRBV12-3/TRBV12-4; len: 11; d_gene: .; CDR3aa: CASSHGPRRYF; CDR3nt: TGTGCCAGCAGTCATGGACCCCGGCGGTATTTT
j_gene: TRBJ2-3; abundance: .; v_gene: TRBV24-1; len: 12; d_gene: TRBD2; CDR3aa: CATSVGGNTQYF; CDR3nt: TGTGCCACCAGTGTGGGGGGGAATACGCAGTATTTT
j_gene: TRBJ2-7; abundance: .; v_gene: TRBV19; len: 14; d_gene: .; CDR3aa: CASSLTGSAYEQYF; CDR3nt: TGTGCCAGTAGCCTCACAGGGAGTGCCTACGAGCAGTACTTC
j_gene: TRBJ2-5; abundance: .; v_gene: TRBV4-1; len: 16; d_gene: TRBD2; CDR3aa: CASSQGPLAVKETQYF; CDR3nt: TGCGCCAGCAGCCAAGGCCCTCTAGCGGTAAAAGAGACCCAGTACTTC
j_gene: TRBJ2-7; abundance: .; v_gene: TRBV5-1; len: 14; d_gene: .; CDR3aa: CASSLWQGNHEQYF; CDR3nt: TGCGCCAGCAGCTTGTGGCAGGGAAACCACGAGCAGTACTTC
j_gene: TRBJ1-5; abundance: .; v_gene: TRBV6-5; len: 14; d_gene: .; CDR3aa: CASSPGTRSQPQHF; CDR3nt: TGTGCCAGCAGCCCCGGGACGAGAAGTCAGCCCCAGCATTTT
j_gene: TRBJ2-5; abundance: .; v_gene: TRBV5-1; len: 14; d_gene: .; CDR3aa: CASSLGGFKETQYF; CDR3nt: TGCGCCAGCAGCTTGGGGGGTTTTAAGGAGACCCAGTACTTC
j_gene: TRBJ1-5; abundance: .; v_gene: TRBV6-5; len: 15; d_gene: TRBD1; CDR3aa: CASSMGQGGDQPQHF; CDR3nt: TGTGCCAGCAGTATGGGACAGGGGGGGGATCAGCCCCAGCATTTT